Listed here is a single TCR beta chain. These data originate in a study of CD8+ T cells in alopecia areata. The treatment here: oral pan-JAK inhibitor, 5-10 mg twice daily. The investigators collected lesional scalp punch biopsies and peripheral blood from alopecia areata patients. Following RNA extraction, reverse transcription yielded cDNA that acted as the sequencing template. Measured with immunoSEQ multiplex PCR; TCRdb has only the in-frame clones, and not every one. The data show roughly 200,000 clones, less than 70% seen once. Germline CDR1 is KGHSH and CDR2 is LQKENI. This CDR3 comprises 17 residues. The trim removed 5 bases at V and 4 bases at J, leaving 11 bases unmatched.

The starting material was CD8+ T cells sorted from blood, obtained at week 24, from a patient treated with tofacitinib. The chain combines TRBV18 with TRBJ1-4; 9 positions match TRBD1. The sequence was collected from a human donor with alopecia areata. CDR3 coding DNA: TGTGCCAGCTCAGGATCAACGACAGGGGGAAGTAATGAAAAACTGTTTTTT. Translating it yields CASSGSTTGGSNEKLFF.